These 27 T cell receptor beta chains share one sample of origin, sequenced in a study of CD8+CD57+ T cells in acquired aplastic anemia. Researchers used genomic DNA as the template to profile TCR beta VDJ and CDR3. TCRdb re-analysed the reads in MiXCR, keeping a single row per CDR3 protein. The table includes some 64,000 distinct CDR3 sequences, roughly 58% detected once. The specimen was sorted CD4+, CD8+, or CD8+CD57+ T cells (not recorded which) from PBMCs. Every receptor here comes from a human donor in good health, serving as a control.

The genes are TRBV7-6 and TRBJ2-7, with D perhaps assigned TRBD1 or TRBD2 (5 bases each). Germline V CDR1 and CDR2: SGHVS, FNYEAQ. This CDR3 is built from 16 residues. The V end lost 2 bases, the J end lost 4 bases, and 18 bases lay between the germline ends. The CDR3 sequence: CASSLSSGTGEYEQYF. The CDR3, as DNA: TGTGCCAGCAGCTTATCATCCGGGACCGGCGAATACGAGCAGTACTTC.

This clonotype rates as medium-sized (0.01 to 0.1%). This sequence joins TRBV2 and TRBJ2-5, with 9 bases that match TRBD2. This CDR3 spans 15 amino acids. Germline loops: CDR1 SNHLY, CDR2 FYNNEI. Trimming took 5 bases from V and 1 from J; bases not matched to a gene: 5. In DNA, the CDR3 is TGTGCCAGCAGTTACGGACTAGCGATCCAAGAGACCCAGTACTTC. Its translation is CASSYGLAIQETQYF.

This chain uses TRBV7-2 with TRBJ1-6; tentative D call: TRBD1 (6 bases). Trimming took off 1 base at V and 10 bases at J, with 14 bases between the two ends. CDR1 and CDR2 from the germline V gene are SGHTA and FQGNSA. The CDR3 consists of 15 residues. For the CDR3, the DNA is TGTGCCAGCAGCTTAGATCCCCCACAGGGCTCACCCCTCCACTTT. This encodes CASSLDPPQGSPLHF.

V is TRBV29-1 and J is TRBJ1-2, with unresolved D. CDR3 length equals 10 residues. The germline gives CDR1 SQVTM, CDR2 ANQGSEA. Trimming pared 7 bases from V and 8 bases from J, leaving 11 bases between. For the CDR3, the DNA is TGCAGCGCTCTGGTGGAAGGCTACACCTTC. Amino acid sequence: CSALVEGYTF.

V is TRBV2 and J is TRBJ2-1; D remains unclear. Trimming pared 0 bases from V and 5 bases from J, leaving 14 bases between. CDR1 is SNHLY, CDR2 FYNNEI, per germline. The CDR3 extends over 16 amino acids. The DNA for the CDR3 is TGTGCCAGCAGTGAAGCGACATTTCCCAAAAACAATGAGCAGTTCTTC. As protein: CASSEATFPKNNEQFF.

This clonotype was observed a few times. The rearrangement joins TRBV2 to TRBJ1-4, with unresolved D. With 6 bases removed from V and 7 bases from J, the gap between germline ends came to 15 bases. From germline, CDR1 is SNHLY and CDR2 FYNNEI. There are 14 residues in the CDR3. The CDR3 loop reads CASSAGSSIEKLFF. Written as DNA, the CDR3 is TGTGCCAGCAGCGCTGGGTCTTCTATTGAAAAACTGTTTTTT.

This clonotype turned up a few times. The V and J genes are TRBV7-8 and TRBJ1-6; no definite D call. Germline-derived CDR1 and CDR2 are SGHVS and FQNEAQ. This CDR3 comprises 12 residues. Trimming took 6 bases from V and 7 from J, leaving 7 bases between them. The CDR3 DNA sequence: TGTGCCAGCAGTCGACCCAATTCACCCCTCCACTTT. It is translated as CASSRPNSPLHF.

Many counts were recorded for this clonotype. V is TRBV4-1 and J is TRBJ1-1, with D perhaps matching TRBD1 (5 bases). V lost 1 base and J lost 4, with 13 bases in between. The CDR3 extends over 15 amino acids. Looked up from germline, CDR1 is MGHRA and CDR2 is YSYEKL. CDR3 nucleotide sequence: TGCGCCAGCAGCCAAGCAGGGTTAACGGTCACTGAAGCTTTCTTT. This codes for CASSQAGLTVTEAFF.

For this clonotype: Germline and junction disagree at one end, which may indicate a read error. V and J are TRBV20-1 and TRBJ2-7; D possibly corresponds to TRBD1 (6 bases). The CDR3 is 13 residues long. Germline CDR1 and CDR2: DFQATT and SNEGSKA (reference sequence). The CDR3 bases are TGCAGTGCCAGAGGACAGTTGGACTACGAGCAGTACTTC. It translates to CSARGQLDYEQYF.

This clonotype has more than one count but fewer than ten. This chain connects TRBV10-3 to TRBJ1-6, with D unresolved. The CDR3 sequence is 15 residues long. V lost 6 bases, J lost 5 bases, and 14 bases lay in between. CDR1 and CDR2 from the germline V gene are ENHRY and SYGVKD. The CDR3 reads CAISESWVDNSPLHF. Written as DNA, the CDR3 is TGTGCCATCAGCGAATCGTGGGTAGATAATTCACCCCTCCACTTT.

The gene calls are TRBV24-1 and TRBJ1-2; TRBD1 matches 10 bases. Germline CDR1 reads KGHDR; CDR2 reads SFDVKD. With 4 bases clipped from V and 4 bases from J, the junction kept 8 bases outside the gene matches. The CDR3 sequence is 16 residues long. This CDR3 is CATSDPGTGEPYGYTF. The CDR3 nucleotides are TGTGCCACCAGTGACCCCGGGACAGGGGAGCCCTATGGCTACACCTTC.

This chain joins TRBV25-1 and TRBJ1-3, with D hard to call. V lost 0 bases to trimming and J lost 3 bases, with 18 bases between them. This CDR3 spans 18 amino acids. Germline lookup yields CDR1 MGHDK and CDR2 SYGVNS. The CDR3 DNA follows: TGTGCCAGCAGTGAATATAGTTCGCTTGACCTCAATGGAAACACCATATATTTT. This sequence encodes CASSEYSSLDLNGNTIYF.

The table lists this clonotype with many counts. The chain recombines TRBV28 with TRBJ2-7; TRBD2 matches 9 bases. V gave up 6 bases and J gave up 6 bases; unmatched junction bases: 6. Germline V gene lookup returns CDR1 MDHEN and CDR2 SYDVKM. The CDR3 is 13 amino acids. CDR3 amino acids: CASRLAGVAEQYF. DNA for the CDR3: TGTGCCAGCAGGTTAGCGGGAGTCGCCGAGCAGTACTTC.

The chain uses TRBV29-1 and TRBJ2-7; 11 bases are shared with TRBD2. V lost 5 bases to trimming and J lost 3 bases; unmatched junction nucleotides: 15. Germline V gene data show CDR1 as SQVTM and CDR2 as ANQGSEA. The CDR3 sequence is 17 residues long. CDR3 in DNA: TGCAGCGTTAGACCCGGACTAGCGGGTAAGGGGGACTACGAGCAGTACTTC. This gives the protein CSVRPGLAGKGDYEQYF.

The chain couples TRBV19 to TRBJ2-5; tentative D call: TRBD1 (5 bases). This CDR3 comprises 15 residues. V dropped 3 bases and J dropped 1 base, with 12 bases sitting between them. Germline CDR1 is LNHDA and CDR2 is SQIVND (reference sequence). The CDR3 bases are TGTGCCAGTAGTATCGCAACAGGTCCCCAAGAGACCCAGTACTTC. Amino acids: CASSIATGPQETQYF.

This clonotype is judged medium-sized. The CDR3 DNA follows: TGCAGCGTTGATAAGCCAGGGCAGGCCTACACAGATACGCAGTATTTT. This translates into CSVDKPGQAYTDTQYF. The V and J genes are TRBV29-1 and TRBJ2-3; weak D call: TRBD1 (5 bases). Trimming took 3 bases from V and 2 from J, leaving 18 bases between them. The CDR3 loop spans 16 amino acids. CDR1 is SQVTM and CDR2 is ANQGSEA in the germline V gene.

The chain has TRBV5-1 and TRBJ1-1, with TRBD1 as a possible D gene (6 bases). Trimming pared 1 base from V and 0 bases from J, leaving 13 bases between. Germline CDR1 and CDR2: SGHRS and YFSETQ. This CDR3 is built from 16 residues. DNA for the CDR3: TGCGCCAGCAGCTTGAGTGGACAGATTATGAACACTGAAGCTTTCTTT. Protein: CASSLSGQIMNTEAFF.

This clonotype was recorded many times. V usage is TRBV11-3 and J usage is TRBJ2-3; possible D gene TRBD2, 5 bases. The V end was cut by 0 bases, the J end by 8 bases, with 15 bases between. The germline CDR1 and CDR2 sequences are SGHNT and YENEEA. The length of the CDR3 is 15 residues. The CDR3 spells CASSLDLISGGTQYF. CDR3 DNA: TGTGCCAGCAGCTTAGATCTTATAAGCGGCGGTACGCAGTATTTT.

V gene TRBV9 combines with J gene TRBJ2-7; TRBD2 agrees at 9 bases. From germline, CDR1 is SGDLS and CDR2 YYNGEE. CDR3 length: 15 amino acids. The V and J ends lost 4 bases and 10 bases, in that order; junction bases with no gene match: 15. The chain's CDR3 is CASSLGGSGRALQYF. CDR3 in DNA: TGTGCCAGCAGCCTCGGTGGTAGCGGGAGAGCATTACAGTACTTC.

V and J are TRBV24-1 and TRBJ2-5; TRBD1 matches at 8 bases. CDR3 length: 16 residues. Germline lookup yields CDR1 KGHDR and CDR2 SFDVKD. J was trimmed by 4 bases and V by 4 bases; bases with no gene match: 10. The CDR3 protein is CATSDRTGRPSETQYF. CDR3 DNA sequence: TGTGCCACCAGTGACAGGACAGGGAGGCCGTCAGAGACCCAGTACTTC.

Many counts were recorded for this clonotype. This chain connects TRBV12-3 or TRBV12-4 to TRBJ1-1, with D possibly matching TRBD1 (6 bases). With 2 bases removed from V and 9 bases from J, the gap between germline ends came to 22 bases. This CDR3 region has 16 residues. The CDR3 DNA reads as TGTGCCAGCAGTTTAATAGGAGGTGGGCGGACAGTTAAAGCTTTCTTT. Its translation is CASSLIGGGRTVKAFF.

The chain couples TRBV7-2 to TRBJ2-3; D gene ambiguous. The CDR3 covers 13 residues. The V and J ends lost 1 base and 8 bases respectively, with 10 bases between them. Per the germline V gene, CDR1 is SGHTA and CDR2 is FQGNSA. The CDR3 DNA sequence: TGTGCCAGCAGCTTAGAGGGCGGTGCTACGCAGTATTTT. This translates into CASSLEGGATQYF.

Note on this clonotype: The CDR3 does not end in the conserved phenylalanine or tryptophan, so this is likely a read error. The rearrangement links TRBV2 to TRBJ1-5; perhaps TRBD1 as D (6 bases). The V and J ends lost 10 bases and 1 base respectively, with 14 bases between them. The CDR3 sequence is 14 residues long. The germline V gene has CDR1 SNHLY and CDR2 FYNNEI. Here the CDR3 DNA reads TGTGCCATCAGCGAAAGGGGGAGCAATCAGCCCCAGCATCTT. Amino acids: CAISERGSNQPQHL.

The chain joins TRBV5-1 to TRBJ1-5, with 10 nucleotides matching TRBD1. The CDR3 sequence is 13 residues long. Germline lookup yields CDR1 SGHRS and CDR2 YFSETQ. Trimming took 0 bases from V and 12 from J; bases not matched to a gene: 3. CDR3 region: CASSLEGQGVQHF. The CDR3 DNA follows: TGCGCCAGCAGCTTGGAAGGACAGGGGGTCCAGCATTTT.

There are a few counts of this clonotype. The chain joins TRBV5-4 to TRBJ1-6, with D possibly TRBD1 on 6 matching bases. The CDR3 spans 14 residues. Trimming removed 7 bases at V and 7 bases at J, with 15 bases between. Germline V CDR1 and CDR2: SGHNT, YYREEE (reference sequence). Written as DNA, the CDR3 is TGTGCCAGCCGAATGCAGGGGACGAATTCACCCCTCCACTTT. Translating gives CASRMQGTNSPLHF.

V and J are TRBV24-1 and TRBJ1-2, with 8 bases lining up with TRBD1. V dropped 3 bases and J dropped 4; count of bases not matched to a gene: 6. Germline assignment: CDR1 KGHDR and CDR2 SFDVKD. The CDR3 has 15 residues. The CDR3 DNA follows: TGTGCCACCAGTGATCCTGGGACAGGAGGCTATGGCTACACCTTC. It codes for CATSDPGTGGYGYTF.

This rearrangement joins TRBV7-2 to TRBJ1-6; D possibly corresponds to TRBD1 (5 bases). CDR3 length: 15 amino acids. The V end lost 5 bases, the J end lost 14 bases, and 22 bases lay between the germline ends. The germline CDR1 and CDR2 sequences are SGHTA and FQGNSA. This chain's CDR3 is CASSTGTLGGSTLHF. CDR3 sequence (DNA): TGTGCCAGCAGCACCGGGACCCTAGGTGGGTCCACCCTCCACTTT.